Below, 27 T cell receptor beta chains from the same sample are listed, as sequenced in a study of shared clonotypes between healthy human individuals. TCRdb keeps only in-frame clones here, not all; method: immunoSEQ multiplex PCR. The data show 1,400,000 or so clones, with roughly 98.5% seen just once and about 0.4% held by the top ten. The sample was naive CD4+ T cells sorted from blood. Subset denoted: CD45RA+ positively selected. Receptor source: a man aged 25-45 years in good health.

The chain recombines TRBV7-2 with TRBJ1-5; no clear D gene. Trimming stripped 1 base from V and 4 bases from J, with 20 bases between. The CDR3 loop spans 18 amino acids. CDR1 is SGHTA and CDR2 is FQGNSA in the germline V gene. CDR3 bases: TGTGCCAGCAGCTTAGGGGAAAATTTGGGTGTGGGGAATCAGCCCCAGCATTTT. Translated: CASSLGENLGVGNQPQHF.

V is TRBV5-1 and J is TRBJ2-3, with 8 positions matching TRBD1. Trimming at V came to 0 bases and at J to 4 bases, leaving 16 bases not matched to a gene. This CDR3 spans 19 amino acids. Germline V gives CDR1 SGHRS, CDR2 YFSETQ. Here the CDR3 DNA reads TGCGCCAGCAGCTTGGTTCCGGCAGGGGGCTATCAAGGCCCAGATACGCAGTATTTT. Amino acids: CASSLVPAGGYQGPDTQYF.

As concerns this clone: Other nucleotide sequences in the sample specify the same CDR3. The CDR3 nucleotides read TGTGCCAGCCGGATAGATACGCAGTATTTT. It encodes CASRIDTQYF. The chain couples TRBV2 to TRBJ2-3, with unresolved D. CDR3 length: 10 amino acids. Germline assignment: CDR1 SNHLY and CDR2 FYNNEI. The V gene lost 8 bases and the J gene lost 5 bases, with 5 bases spanning the gap.

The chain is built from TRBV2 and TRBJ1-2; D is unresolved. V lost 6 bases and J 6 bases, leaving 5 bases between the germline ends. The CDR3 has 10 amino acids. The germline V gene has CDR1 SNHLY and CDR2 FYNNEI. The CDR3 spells CASRLHGYTF. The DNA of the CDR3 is TGTGCCAGCAGGCTTCATGGCTACACCTTC.

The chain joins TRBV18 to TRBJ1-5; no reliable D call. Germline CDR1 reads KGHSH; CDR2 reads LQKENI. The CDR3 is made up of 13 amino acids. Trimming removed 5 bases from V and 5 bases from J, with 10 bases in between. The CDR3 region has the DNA TGTGCCAGCTCAACCTACTCCGATCAGCCCCAGCATTTT. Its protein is CASSTYSDQPQHF.

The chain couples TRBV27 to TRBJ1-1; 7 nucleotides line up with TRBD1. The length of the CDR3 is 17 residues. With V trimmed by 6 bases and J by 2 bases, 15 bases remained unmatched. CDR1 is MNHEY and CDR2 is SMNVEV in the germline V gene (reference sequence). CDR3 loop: CASSWTGPGSRNTEAFF. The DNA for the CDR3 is TGTGCCAGCAGCTGGACAGGCCCGGGCTCCCGCAACACTGAAGCTTTCTTT.

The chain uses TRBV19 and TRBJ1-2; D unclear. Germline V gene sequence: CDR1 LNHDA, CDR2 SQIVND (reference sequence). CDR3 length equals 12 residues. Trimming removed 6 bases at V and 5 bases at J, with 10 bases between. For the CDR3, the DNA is TGTGCCAGTAGGAAACAGTTGTATGGCTACACCTTC. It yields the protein CASRKQLYGYTF.

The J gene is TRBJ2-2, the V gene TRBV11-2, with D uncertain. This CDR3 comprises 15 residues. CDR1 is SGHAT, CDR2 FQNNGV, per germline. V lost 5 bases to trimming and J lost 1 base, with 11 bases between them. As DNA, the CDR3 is TGTGCCAGCAGCCCGAGGACGCTGAACACCGGGGAGCTGTTTTTT. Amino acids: CASSPRTLNTGELFF.

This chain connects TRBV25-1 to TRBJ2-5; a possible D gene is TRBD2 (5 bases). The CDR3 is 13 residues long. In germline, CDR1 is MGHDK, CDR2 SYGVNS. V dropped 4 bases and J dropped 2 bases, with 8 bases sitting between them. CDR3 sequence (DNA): TGTGCCAGCAGTGCGTCGGGGCAAGAGACCCAGTACTTC. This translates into CASSASGQETQYF.

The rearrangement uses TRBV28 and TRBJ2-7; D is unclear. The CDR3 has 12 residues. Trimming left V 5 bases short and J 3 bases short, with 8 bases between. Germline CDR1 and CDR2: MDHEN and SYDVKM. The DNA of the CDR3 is TGTGCCAGCAGTCTGCAGAACTACGAGCAGTACTTC. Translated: CASSLQNYEQYF. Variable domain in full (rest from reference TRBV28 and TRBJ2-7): DVKVTQSSRYLVKRTGEKVFLECVQDMDHENMFWYRQDPGLGLRLIYFSYDVKMKEKGDIPEGYSVSREKKERFSLILESASTNQTSMYLCASSLQNYEQYFGPGTRLTVT.

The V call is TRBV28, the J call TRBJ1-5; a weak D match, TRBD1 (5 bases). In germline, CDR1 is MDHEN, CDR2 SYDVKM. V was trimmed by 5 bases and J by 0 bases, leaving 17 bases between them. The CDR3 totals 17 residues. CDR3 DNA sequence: TGTGCCAGCAGTACTACGCAGGGCCATCATAGCAATCAGCCCCAGCATTTT. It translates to CASSTTQGHHSNQPQHF.

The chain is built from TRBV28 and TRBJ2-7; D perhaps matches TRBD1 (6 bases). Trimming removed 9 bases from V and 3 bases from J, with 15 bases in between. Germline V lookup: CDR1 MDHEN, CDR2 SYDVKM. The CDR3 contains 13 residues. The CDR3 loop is CARPNRADYEQYF. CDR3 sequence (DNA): TGTGCCAGACCCAACAGGGCCGACTACGAGCAGTACTTC.

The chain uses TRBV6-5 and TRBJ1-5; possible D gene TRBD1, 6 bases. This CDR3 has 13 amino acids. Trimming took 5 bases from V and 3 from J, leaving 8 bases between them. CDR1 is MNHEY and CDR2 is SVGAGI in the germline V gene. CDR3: CASSGQFNQPQHF. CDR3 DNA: TGTGCCAGCAGTGGACAGTTCAATCAGCCCCAGCATTTT.

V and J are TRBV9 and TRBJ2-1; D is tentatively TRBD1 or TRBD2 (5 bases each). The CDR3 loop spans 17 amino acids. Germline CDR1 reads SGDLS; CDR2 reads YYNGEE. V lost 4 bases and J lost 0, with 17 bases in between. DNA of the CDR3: TGTGCCAGCAGCTCCGTTCAGGGAGTTGGCTCCTACAATGAGCAGTTCTTC. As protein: CASSSVQGVGSYNEQFF.

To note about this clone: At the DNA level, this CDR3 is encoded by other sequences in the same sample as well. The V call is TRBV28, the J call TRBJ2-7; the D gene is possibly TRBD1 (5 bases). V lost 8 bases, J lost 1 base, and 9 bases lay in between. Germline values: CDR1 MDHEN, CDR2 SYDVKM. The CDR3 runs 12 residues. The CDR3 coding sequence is TGTGCCAGCGTCAGGGATTCCTACGAGCAGTACTTC. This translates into CASVRDSYEQYF. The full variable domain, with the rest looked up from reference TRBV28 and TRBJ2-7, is DVKVTQSSRYLVKRTGEKVFLECVQDMDHENMFWYRQDPGLGLRLIYFSYDVKMKEKGDIPEGYSVSREKKERFSLILESASTNQTSMYLCASVRDSYEQYFGPGTRLTVT.

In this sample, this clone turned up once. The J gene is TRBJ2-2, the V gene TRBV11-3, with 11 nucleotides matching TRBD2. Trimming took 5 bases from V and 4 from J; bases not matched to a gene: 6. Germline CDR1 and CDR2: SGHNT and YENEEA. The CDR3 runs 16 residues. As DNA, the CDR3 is TGTGCCAGCAGCCCACTAGCGGGAGTTGGCACCGGGGAGCTGTTTTTT. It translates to CASSPLAGVGTGELFF.

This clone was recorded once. The CDR3 region has the DNA TGTGCCAGTAGTGTCAGGGCGACCTCCTACAATGAGCAGTTCTTC. Protein product: CASSVRATSYNEQFF. V usage is TRBV19 and J usage is TRBJ2-1; tentative D call: TRBD1 (5 bases). The V end was cut by 5 bases, the J end by 0 bases, with 11 bases between. Germline assignment: CDR1 LNHDA and CDR2 SQIVND (reference sequence). The CDR3 covers 15 residues.

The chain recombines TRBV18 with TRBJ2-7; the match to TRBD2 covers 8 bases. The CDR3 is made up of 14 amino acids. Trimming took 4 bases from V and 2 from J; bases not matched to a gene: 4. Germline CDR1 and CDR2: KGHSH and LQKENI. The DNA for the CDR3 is TGTGCCAGCTCACGTACTAGCGGCGCCTACGAGCAGTACTTC. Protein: CASSRTSGAYEQYF.

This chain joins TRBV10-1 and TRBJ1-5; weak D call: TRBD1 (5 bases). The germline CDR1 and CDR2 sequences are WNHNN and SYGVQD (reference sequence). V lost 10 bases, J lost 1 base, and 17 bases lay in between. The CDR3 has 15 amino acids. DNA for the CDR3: TGCGCCAACCCTCTTGGGACGGCGAGCAATCAGCCCCAGCATTTT. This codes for CANPLGTASNQPQHF.

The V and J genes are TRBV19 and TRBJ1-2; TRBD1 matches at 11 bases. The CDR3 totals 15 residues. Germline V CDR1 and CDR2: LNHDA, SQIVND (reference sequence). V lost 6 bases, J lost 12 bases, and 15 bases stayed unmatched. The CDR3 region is CASSHPGGQGAINTF. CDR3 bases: TGTGCCAGTAGCCATCCGGGCGGACAGGGGGCGATAAACACCTTC.

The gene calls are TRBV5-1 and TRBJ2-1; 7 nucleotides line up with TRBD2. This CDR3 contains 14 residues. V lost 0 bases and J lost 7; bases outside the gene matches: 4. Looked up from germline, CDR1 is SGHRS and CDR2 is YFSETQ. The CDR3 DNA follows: TGCGCCAGCAGCTTGGAAGGACTAGGTAATGAGCAGTTCTTC. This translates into CASSLEGLGNEQFF.

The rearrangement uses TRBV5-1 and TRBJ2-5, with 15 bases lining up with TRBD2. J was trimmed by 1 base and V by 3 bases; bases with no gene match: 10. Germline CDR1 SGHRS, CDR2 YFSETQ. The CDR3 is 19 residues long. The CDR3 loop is CASSSPGLAGGAPQETQYF. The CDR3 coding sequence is TGCGCCAGCAGCTCTCCGGGACTAGCGGGAGGAGCACCCCAAGAGACCCAGTACTTC.

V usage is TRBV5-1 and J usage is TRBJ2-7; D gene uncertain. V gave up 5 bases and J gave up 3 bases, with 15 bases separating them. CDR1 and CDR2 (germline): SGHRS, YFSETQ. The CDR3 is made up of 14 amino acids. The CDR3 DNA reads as TGCGCCAGCAGGCTGGGTTCTTACGACTACGAGCAGTACTTC. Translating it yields CASRLGSYDYEQYF.

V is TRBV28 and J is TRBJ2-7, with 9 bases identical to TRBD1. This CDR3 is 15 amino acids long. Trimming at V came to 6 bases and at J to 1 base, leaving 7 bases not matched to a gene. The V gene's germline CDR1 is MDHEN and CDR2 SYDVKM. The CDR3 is CASREQGAGSYEQYF. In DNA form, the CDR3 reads TGTGCCAGCAGGGAACAGGGGGCTGGGTCCTACGAGCAGTACTTC.

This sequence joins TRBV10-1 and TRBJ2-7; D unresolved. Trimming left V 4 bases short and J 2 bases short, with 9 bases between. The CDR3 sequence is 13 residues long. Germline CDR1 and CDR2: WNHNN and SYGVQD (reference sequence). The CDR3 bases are TGCGCCAGCAGTGCACTACGTACCTACGAGCAGTACTTC. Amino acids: CASSALRTYEQYF.

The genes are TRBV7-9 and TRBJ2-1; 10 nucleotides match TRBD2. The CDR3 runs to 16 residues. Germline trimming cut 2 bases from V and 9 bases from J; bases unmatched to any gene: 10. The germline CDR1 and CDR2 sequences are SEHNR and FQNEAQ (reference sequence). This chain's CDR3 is CASSLTIAGGGGEQFF. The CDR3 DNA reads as TGTGCCAGCAGCTTAACCATAGCGGGAGGCGGTGGTGAGCAGTTCTTC.

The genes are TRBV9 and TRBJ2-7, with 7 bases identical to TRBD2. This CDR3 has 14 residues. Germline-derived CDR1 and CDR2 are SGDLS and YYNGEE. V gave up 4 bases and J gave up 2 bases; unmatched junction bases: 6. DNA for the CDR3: TGTGCCAGCAGCTCCGGACTAGTCCCCTACGAGCAGTACTTC. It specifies CASSSGLVPYEQYF.